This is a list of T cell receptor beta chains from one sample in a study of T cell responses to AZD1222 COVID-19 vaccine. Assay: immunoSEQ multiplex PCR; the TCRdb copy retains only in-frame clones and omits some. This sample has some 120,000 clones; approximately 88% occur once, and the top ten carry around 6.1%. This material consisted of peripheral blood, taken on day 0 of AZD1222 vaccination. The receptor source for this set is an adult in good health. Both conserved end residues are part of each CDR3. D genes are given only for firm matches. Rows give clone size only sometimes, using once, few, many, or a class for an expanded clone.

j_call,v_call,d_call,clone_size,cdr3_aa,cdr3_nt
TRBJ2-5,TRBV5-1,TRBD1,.,CASSYRTGGRKTQYF,TGCGCCAGCAGTTACCGGACAGGGGGCAGGAAGACCCAGTACTTC
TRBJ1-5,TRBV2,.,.,CASSELGSGNQPQHF,TGTGCCAGCAGTGAATTGGGGTCGGGAAATCAGCCCCAGCATTTT
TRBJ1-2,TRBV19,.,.,CASRPRDGHYGGYTF,TGTGCCAGTAGGCCCCGGGACGGACACTATGGAGGCTACACCTTC
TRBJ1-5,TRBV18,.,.,CASSRLIRGDQPQHF,TGTGCCAGCTCACGTCTAATCCGGGGCGACCAGCCCCAGCATTTT
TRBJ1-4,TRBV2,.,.,CASSEVAEKLFF,TGTGCCAGCAGTGAAGTCGCTGAAAAACTGTTTTTT
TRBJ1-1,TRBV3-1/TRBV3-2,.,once,CASSQAGTNTEAFF,TGTGCCAGCAGCCAAGCGGGCACTAACACTGAAGCTTTCTTT
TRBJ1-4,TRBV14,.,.,CASSQEYGRNNEKLFF,TGTGCCAGCAGCCAAGAGTACGGCAGGAATAATGAAAAACTGTTTTTT
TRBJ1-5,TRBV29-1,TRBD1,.,CSVVTGGEPQHF,TGCAGCGTTGTGACAGGGGGAGAGCCCCAGCATTTT
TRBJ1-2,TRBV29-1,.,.,CSVDPGDYGYTF,TGCAGCGTTGATCCAGGGGACTATGGCTACACCTTC
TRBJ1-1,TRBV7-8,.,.,CASSVGTGRAEAFF,TGTGCCAGCAGCGTCGGAACAGGCCGCGCTGAAGCTTTCTTT
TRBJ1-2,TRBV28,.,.,CASSPHGGSGYTF,TGTGCCAGCAGTCCCCACGGGGGGTCAGGCTACACCTTC
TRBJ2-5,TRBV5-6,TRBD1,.,CASSSLRAGGTQYF,TGTGCCAGCAGCTCCCTTCGGGCAGGGGGGACCCAGTACTTC
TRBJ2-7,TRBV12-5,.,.,CASGSPCEQYF,TGTGCTAGTGGTTCCCCTTGTGAGCAGTACTTC
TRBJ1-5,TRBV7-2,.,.,CASSSMVGQPQHF,TGTGCCAGCAGCTCGATGGTGGGTCAGCCCCAGCATTTT
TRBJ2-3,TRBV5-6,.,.,CASSLAQGSTDTQYF,TGTGCCAGCAGCTTGGCCCAGGGTAGCACAGATACGCAGTATTTT
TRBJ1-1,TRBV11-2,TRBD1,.,CASSWGQQETEAFF,TGTGCCAGCAGCTGGGGACAGCAAGAGACTGAAGCTTTCTTT
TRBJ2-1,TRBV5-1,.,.,CASSSGPTGVRYEQFF,TGCGCCAGCAGCTCCGGGCCAACGGGGGTTCGGTATGAGCAGTTCTTC
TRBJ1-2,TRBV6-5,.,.,CASTYLADRGYTF,TGTGCCAGCACCTACCTGGCAGATCGTGGCTACACCTTC
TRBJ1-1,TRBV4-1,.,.,CASSQSSRTANTEAFF,TGCGCCAGCAGCCAAAGCTCTAGGACGGCGAACACTGAAGCTTTCTTT
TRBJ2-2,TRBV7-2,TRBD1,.,CASSRQGNTGELFF,TGTGCCAGCAGTCGACAGGGGAACACCGGGGAGCTGTTTTTT
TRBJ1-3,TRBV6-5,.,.,CASSQTGTWGNTIYF,TGTGCCAGCAGTCAAACCGGGACATGGGGAAACACCATATATTTT
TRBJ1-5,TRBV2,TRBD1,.,CASRTGGRGVQPQHF,TGTGCCAGCAGAACAGGGGGCCGAGGAGTTCAGCCCCAGCATTTT
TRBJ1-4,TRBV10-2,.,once,CASSTGYEKLFF,TGCGCCAGCAGTACAGGGTATGAAAAACTGTTTTTT
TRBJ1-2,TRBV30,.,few,CAWSRGRGGYTF,TGTGCCTGGAGTCGGGGCAGGGGTGGCTACACCTTC
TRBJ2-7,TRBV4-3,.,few,CASSQGGGSSYEQYF,TGCGCCAGCAGCCAAGGGGGAGGCAGCTCCTACGAGCAGTACTTC
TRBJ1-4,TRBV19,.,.,CASSIPRDGSREKLFF,TGTGCCAGTAGTATACCTCGGGACGGAAGTAGGGAAAAACTGTTTTTT
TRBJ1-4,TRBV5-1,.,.,CASSFWGEGDEKLFF,TGCGCCAGCAGCTTTTGGGGGGAAGGGGATGAAAAACTGTTTTTT
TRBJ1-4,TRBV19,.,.,CASTLSRGLNEKLFF,TGTGCCAGTACCTTGAGTCGGGGGCTCAATGAAAAACTGTTTTTT